The T cell receptor (beta chain) described here comes from a study of blood T cell repertoires in COVID-19. The method was immunoSEQ multiplex PCR; TCRdb's version includes in-frame clones alone and lacks a portion of them. This sample has under 150,000 clones, with roughly 90% found just once. Germline V gene sequence: CDR1 MNHEY, CDR2 SMNVEV (reference sequence). V was clipped by 2 bases and J by 3 bases; unmatched bases: 2. The CDR3 sequence is 14 residues long. The sequence came from a woman aged 25 to 39 with acute COVID-19. What was sequenced was PBMCs or T cells enriched from blood (not recorded which). The V gene is TRBV27, the J gene TRBJ2-7, with TRBD1 identical over 9 bases. The CDR3 sequence: CASSLGTGLYEQYF. CDR3 nucleotide sequence: TGTGCCAGCAGTTTAGGGACAGGGCTCTACGAGCAGTACTTC.